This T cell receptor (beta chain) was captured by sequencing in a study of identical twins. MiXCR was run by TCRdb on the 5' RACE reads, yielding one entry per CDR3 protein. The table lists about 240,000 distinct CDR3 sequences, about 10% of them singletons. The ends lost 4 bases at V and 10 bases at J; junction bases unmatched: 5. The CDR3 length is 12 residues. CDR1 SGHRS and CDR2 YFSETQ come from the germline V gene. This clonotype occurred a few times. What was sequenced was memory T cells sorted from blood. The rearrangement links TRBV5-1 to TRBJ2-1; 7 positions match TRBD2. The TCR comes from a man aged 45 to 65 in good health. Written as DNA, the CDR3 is TGCGCCAGCAGCCTAACTAGCGAGGAGCAGTTCTTC. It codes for CASSLTSEEQFF.